This TCR beta chain was retrieved from a study of blood T cells in healthy people across ages. The CDR3 has 18 residues. Germline CDR1 is SQVTM and CDR2 is ANQGSEA. Trimming cost V 5 bases and J 0 bases; bases outside gene matches: 11. Sample-barcoded 5' priming and a J-beta primer mix drove a second PCR of 7 to 11 cycles. No fewer than 3 million CDR3-containing paired-end reads came from each sample. TCRdb analysed the 5' RACE reads with MiXCR anew, one entry per CDR3 protein. The sample holds roughly 1,000,000 distinct CDR3 sequences, under 30% seen once. The table lists this clonotype with a few counts. Antigen specificity is unknown. Study conclusions and caveats: Naive T cell percentage showed a strong correlation with the diversity of TCR beta.

The sample also formed part of further work on T cells of mothers and their children.

Sequenced: blood. This sequence joins TRBV29-1 and TRBJ2-7; 15 bases match TRBD2. The TCR was taken from a girl aged 2 to 10 in good health. DNA of the CDR3: TGCAGCGTTAACGGGGGGGGACTAGCGGGAGGCCCCTCCTACGAGCAGTACTTC. Translating gives CSVNGGGLAGGPSYEQYF.